The 15 T cell receptor beta chains presented below share a single source sample, sequenced in a study of CD4 T cells in relation to SARS-CoV-2 and coronaviruses. Repertoires were generated with immunoSEQ multiplex PCR, while TCRdb's copy carries only in-frame clones and drops some. The sample has tens of thousands of clones, about 80% seen once. Their specific antigens are unknown. Unexposed donor CD4+ T cells date from about 2011-2019, before the COVID-19 pandemic. The cells were cultured for about ten days before CD4+ T cells were isolated. The sample consisted of CD4+ T cells from PBMCs, cultured in vitro. Receptors originate from a human donor in good health.

The chain has TRBV9 and TRBJ2-5; perhaps TRBD1 as D (6 bases). V lost 0 bases, J lost 0 bases, and 9 bases lay in between. The V gene's germline CDR1 is SGDLS and CDR2 YYNGEE. The CDR3 contains 15 residues. The CDR3 sequence is CASSVAQGYQETQYF. CDR3 in DNA: TGTGCCAGCAGCGTAGCTCAGGGGTACCAAGAGACCCAGTACTTC. The full variable domain, in which reference TRBV9 and TRBJ2-5 provide the parts outside the CDR3, is DSGVTQTPKHLITATGQRVTLRCSPRSGDLSVYWYQQSLDQGLQFLIQYYNGEERAKGNILERFSAQQFPDLHSELNLSSLELGDSALYFCASSVAQGYQETQYFGPGTRLLVL.

This chain links TRBV6-5 with TRBJ1-3; D ambiguous. This CDR3 region has 15 residues. CDR1 is MNHEY and CDR2 is SVGAGI in the germline V gene. Between the trimmed V and J ends, which lost 6 bases and 2 bases, there was a span of 14 bases. Here the CDR3 DNA reads TGTGCCAGCAGCTTACTTTACGAGCCTGGAAACACCATATATTTT. Protein: CASSLLYEPGNTIYF.

The chain carries TRBV6-5 and TRBJ1-4; D might be TRBD1 (6 bases). Germline lookup yields CDR1 MNHEY and CDR2 SVGAGI. The CDR3 consists of 14 residues. V lost 5 bases to trimming and J lost 8 bases, with 15 bases between them. The CDR3 protein is CASSRQVAGEKLFF. Here the CDR3 DNA reads TGTGCCAGCAGTCGACAGGTCGCGGGGGAAAAACTGTTTTTT.

The gene calls are TRBV9 and TRBJ1-4; TRBD1 matches 8 bases. CDR3 length equals 15 residues. Per germline, CDR1 SGDLS and CDR2 YYNGEE. V trimming: 0 bases; J trimming: 7 bases; junction bases outside the gene matches: 5. CDR3 nucleotide sequence: TGTGCCAGCAGCGTAGCAGGGGGCCTTGGTGAAAAACTGTTTTTT. It encodes CASSVAGGLGEKLFF.

A few counts support this clone. CDR3 protein: CASSPTAPSGEQFF. In DNA, the CDR3 is TGTGCCAGCAGCCCAACGGCCCCCAGCGGTGAGCAGTTCTTC. The V gene is TRBV3-1 (or the pseudogene TRBV3-2), the J gene TRBJ2-1, with a possible D match to TRBD2 (5 bases). The CDR3 consists of 14 residues. The germline V and J ends were trimmed by 4 bases and 9 bases, with 16 bases remaining between them. Germline CDR1 is LGHDT and CDR2 is YNNKEL (reference sequence).

This sequence joins TRBV27 and TRBJ2-5, with no clear D. V lost 2 bases and J lost 5, with 9 bases in between. Germline CDR1 MNHEY, CDR2 SMNVEV (reference sequence). This CDR3 is built from 13 residues. In DNA form, the CDR3 reads TGTGCCAGCAGTTTAAAGTGGCGGGAGACCCAGTACTTC. It codes for CASSLKWRETQYF.

V usage is TRBV4-2 and J usage is TRBJ1-1; 11 nucleotides align to TRBD1. Germline V gene lookup returns CDR1 LGHNA and CDR2 YNFKEQ. The trim removed 0 bases at V and 4 bases at J, leaving 4 bases unmatched. CDR3 length: 16 residues. The CDR3 DNA is TGTGCCAGCAGCCAAGATTATGGGACAGGGGGCACTGAAGCTTTCTTT. It yields the protein CASSQDYGTGGTEAFF.

This clone was recorded a few times. The chain combines TRBV27 with TRBJ2-7; 13 nucleotides agree with TRBD2. CDR3 length: 18 amino acids. Germline V CDR1 and CDR2: MNHEY, SMNVEV (reference sequence). With 4 bases clipped from V and 1 base from J, the junction kept 10 bases outside the gene matches. CDR3 bases: TGTGCCAGCAGTTGGAATCGGACTAGCGGGAGAGCGTCCTACGAGCAGTACTTC. Protein product: CASSWNRTSGRASYEQYF.

This clone was observed once. The V call is TRBV7-9, the J call TRBJ1-2; 7 nucleotides match TRBD1. V shed 4 bases and J 4 bases; nucleotides not matched to a gene: 12. The CDR3 totals 16 residues. The germline V gene encodes CDR1 SEHNR and CDR2 FQNEAQ (reference sequence). The CDR3 DNA follows: TGTGCCAGCAGCTCCCAACAGGGGTCTTTATCCTATGGCTACACCTTC. Protein product: CASSSQQGSLSYGYTF.

V usage is TRBV18 and J usage is TRBJ1-4; D is possibly TRBD1 (6 bases). The germline V gene has CDR1 KGHSH and CDR2 LQKENI. Trimming pared 3 bases from V and 8 bases from J, leaving 16 bases between. The CDR3 sequence is 15 residues long. CDR3 amino acids: CASSPQKGGREKLFF. CDR3 DNA: TGTGCCAGCTCACCCCAAAAGGGGGGTAGAGAAAAACTGTTTTTT.

The chain combines TRBV7-3 with TRBJ2-3; D remains unclear. The CDR3 contains 13 residues. V dropped 5 bases and J dropped 0 bases, with 6 bases sitting between them. CDR1 SGHTA and CDR2 FQGTGA come from the germline V gene. The CDR3 sequence: CASSKTSTDTQYF. CDR3 coding DNA: TGTGCCAGCAGCAAAACTAGCACAGATACGCAGTATTTT. The whole variable domain, filled in from reference TRBV7-3 and TRBJ2-3, reads GAGVSQTPSNKVTEKGKYVELRCDPISGHTALYWYRQSLGQGPEFLIYFQGTGAADDSGLPNDRFFAVRPEGSVSTLKIQRTERGDSAVYLCASSKTSTDTQYFGPGTRLTVL.

The rearrangement joins TRBV5-4 to TRBJ2-7; the match to TRBD2 covers 9 bases. Trimming cost V 4 bases and J 0 bases; bases outside gene matches: 8. The CDR3 has 16 amino acids. The V gene's germline CDR1 is SGHNT and CDR2 YYREEE (reference sequence). Written as DNA, the CDR3 is TGTGCCAGCAGCCCCGGACTAGCGCTTAGCTCCTACGAGCAGTACTTC. This sequence encodes CASSPGLALSSYEQYF.

This chain uses TRBV19 with TRBJ1-1; maybe TRBD1 (5 bases). The V end was cut by 7 bases, the J end by 6 bases, with 18 bases between. This CDR3 contains 14 residues. Germline V gene data show CDR1 as LNHDA and CDR2 as SQIVND (reference sequence). The CDR3 DNA follows: TGTGCCAGTATCGGGACCCTTCGAGTGGCTGAAGCTTTCTTT. Residues: CASIGTLRVAEAFF.

This clone is a singleton in its sample. The V and J genes are TRBV5-4 and TRBJ2-3, with TRBD2 matching 7 bases. The V and J ends lost 0 bases and 2 bases, in that order; junction bases with no gene match: 6. The length of the CDR3 is 16 residues. The germline V gene has CDR1 SGHNT and CDR2 YYREEE (reference sequence). CDR3 loop: CASSLGRELTTDTQYF. The CDR3 nucleotides are TGTGCCAGCAGCTTGGGGCGGGAGCTAACCACAGATACGCAGTATTTT.

The chain employs TRBV19 and TRBJ2-5; possible D gene TRBD1, 5 bases. The germline gives CDR1 LNHDA, CDR2 SQIVND (reference sequence). With 9 bases removed from V and 2 bases from J, the gap between germline ends came to 10 bases. This CDR3 contains 12 residues. The CDR3 protein is CASGHSQETQYF. The DNA of the CDR3 is TGTGCCAGCGGACACTCACAAGAGACCCAGTACTTC. Complete variable domain (other parts from reference TRBV19 and TRBJ2-5): DGGITQSPKYLFRKEGQNVTLSCEQNLNHDAMYWYRQDPGQGLRLIYYSQIVNDFQKGDIAEGYSVSREKKESFPLTVTSAQKNPTAFYLCASGHSQETQYFGPGTRLLVL.